This T cell receptor (beta chain) came from a study of identical twins. Unique molecular identifiers were in the cDNA, with template-switch universal primer binding. Via MiXCR, TCRdb re-called the 5' RACE reads, giving one row per CDR3 protein. The sample comprises fewer than 550,000 distinct CDR3 sequences, more than 13% of which are singletons, and approximately 1% rests with the top ten. Study observations and caveats: There was an excess of low generation probability in the out-of-frame alpha sequences that twins shared. While abundant cord blood beta clonotypes carried fewer insertions, memory repertoires showed no such pattern.

Ten or more counts support this clonotype. Its antigen remains unidentified. These records were also assigned to another study, of yellow fever vaccine responses in identical twins. That study reports: Twins' vaccine T cell responses were reported to seem partly convergent and partly personalized.

The sample consisted of CD4+ T cells sorted from blood. This receptor was identified in a woman younger than 35 in good health.

CDR3 sequence reads: CASSPGLAYSTDTQYF. The CDR3 nucleotides read TGTGCCAGCAGCCCCGGACTAGCGTACAGCACAGATACGCAGTATTTT. The J gene is TRBJ2-3, the V gene TRBV5-6; 9 nucleotides line up with TRBD2. CDR1 SGHDT and CDR2 YYEEEE come from the germline V gene. The CDR3 is made up of 16 amino acids. The ends lost 4 bases at V and 0 bases at J; junction bases unmatched: 6.